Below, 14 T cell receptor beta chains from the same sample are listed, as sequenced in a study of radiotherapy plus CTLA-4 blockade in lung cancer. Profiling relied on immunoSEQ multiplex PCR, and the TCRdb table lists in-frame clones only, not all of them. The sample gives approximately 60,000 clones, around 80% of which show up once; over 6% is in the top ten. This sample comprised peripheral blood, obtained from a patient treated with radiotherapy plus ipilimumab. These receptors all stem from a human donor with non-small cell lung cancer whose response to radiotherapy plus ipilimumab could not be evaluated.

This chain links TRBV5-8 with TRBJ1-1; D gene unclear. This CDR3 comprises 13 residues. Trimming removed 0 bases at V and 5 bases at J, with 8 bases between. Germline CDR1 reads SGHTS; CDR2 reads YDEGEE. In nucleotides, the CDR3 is TGTGCCAGCAGCTTGGAAACTTTTACTGAAGCTTTCTTT. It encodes CASSLETFTEAFF.

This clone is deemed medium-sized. The CDR3 is CASSWGTEGGELFF. CDR3 DNA: TGCGCCAGCAGCTGGGGGACGGAGGGCGGGGAGCTGTTTTTT. J is TRBJ2-2 and V is TRBV5-1; D perhaps matches TRBD2 (6 bases). The CDR3 consists of 14 residues. V shed 3 bases and J shed 7 bases, with 13 bases lying between them. Germline CDR1 reads SGHRS; CDR2 reads YFSETQ. The complete variable domain, with remaining parts taken from reference TRBV5-1 and TRBJ2-2, reads KAGVTQTPRYLIKTRGQQVTLSCSPISGHRSVSWYQQTPGQGLQFLFEYFSETQRNKGNFPGRFSGRQFSNSRSEMNVSTLELGDSALYLCASSWGTEGGELFFGEGSRLTVL.

As DNA, the CDR3 is TGTGCCACCAGCAGAGGTTTACCGGGACAGGGGACCGAAAAACTGTTTTTT. It yields the protein CATSRGLPGQGTEKLFF. V is TRBV15 and J is TRBJ1-4; 10 bases are a match to TRBD1. V was pared by 1 base and J by 8 bases, with 10 bases of the junction left unmatched. Germline CDR1 reads LNHNV; CDR2 reads YYDKDF (reference sequence). This CDR3 contains 17 residues.

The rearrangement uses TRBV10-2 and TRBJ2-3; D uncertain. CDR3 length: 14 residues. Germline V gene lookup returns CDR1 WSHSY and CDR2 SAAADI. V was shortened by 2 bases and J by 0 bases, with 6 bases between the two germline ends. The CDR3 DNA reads TGCGCCAGCAGTGAGGTCGGTAGCACAGATACGCAGTATTTT. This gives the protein CASSEVGSTDTQYF.

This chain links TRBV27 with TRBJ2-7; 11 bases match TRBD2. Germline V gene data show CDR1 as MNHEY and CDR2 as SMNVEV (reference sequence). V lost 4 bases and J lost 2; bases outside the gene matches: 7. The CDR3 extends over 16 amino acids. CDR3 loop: CASSSTGLAGPYEQYF. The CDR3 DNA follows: TGTGCCAGCAGTTCCACTGGACTAGCGGGTCCCTACGAGCAGTACTTC.

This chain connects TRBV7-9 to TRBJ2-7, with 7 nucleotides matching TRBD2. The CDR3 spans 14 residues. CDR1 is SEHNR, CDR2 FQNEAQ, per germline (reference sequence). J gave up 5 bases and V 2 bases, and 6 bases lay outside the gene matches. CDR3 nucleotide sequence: TGTGCCAGCAGCTTAAATCGCGGGAGCGACGAGCAGTACTTC. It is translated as CASSLNRGSDEQYF.

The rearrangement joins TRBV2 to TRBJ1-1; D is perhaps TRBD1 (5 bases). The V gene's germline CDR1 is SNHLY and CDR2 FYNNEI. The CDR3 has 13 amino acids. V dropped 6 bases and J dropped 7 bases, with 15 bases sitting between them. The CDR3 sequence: CASRRTRLDEAFF. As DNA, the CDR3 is TGTGCCAGCAGGCGGACAAGACTTGATGAAGCTTTCTTT.

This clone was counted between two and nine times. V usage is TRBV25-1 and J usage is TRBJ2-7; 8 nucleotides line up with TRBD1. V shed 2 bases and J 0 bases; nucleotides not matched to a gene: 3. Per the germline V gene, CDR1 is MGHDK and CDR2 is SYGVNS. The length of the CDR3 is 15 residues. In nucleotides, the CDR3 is TGTGCCAGCAGTGAAAGGGACAGGCGCTCCTACGAGCAGTACTTC. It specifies CASSERDRRSYEQYF.

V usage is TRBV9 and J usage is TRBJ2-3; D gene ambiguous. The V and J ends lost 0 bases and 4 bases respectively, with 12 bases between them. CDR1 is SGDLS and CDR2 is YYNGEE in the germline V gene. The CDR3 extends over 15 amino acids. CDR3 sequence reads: CASSVAGRIPDTQYF. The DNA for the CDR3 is TGTGCCAGCAGCGTAGCGGGTAGAATCCCAGATACGCAGTATTTT.

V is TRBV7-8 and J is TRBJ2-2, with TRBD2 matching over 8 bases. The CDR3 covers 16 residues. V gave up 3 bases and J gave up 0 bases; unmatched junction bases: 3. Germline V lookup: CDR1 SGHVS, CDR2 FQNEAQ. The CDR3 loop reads CASSLRREANTGELFF. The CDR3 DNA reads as TGTGCCAGCAGCTTGAGGCGGGAGGCGAACACCGGGGAGCTGTTTTTT.

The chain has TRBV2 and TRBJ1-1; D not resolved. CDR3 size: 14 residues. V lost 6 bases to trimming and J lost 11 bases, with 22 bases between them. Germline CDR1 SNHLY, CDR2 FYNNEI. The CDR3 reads CASRVSGLLTRAFF. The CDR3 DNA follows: TGTGCCAGCAGAGTATCCGGACTCCTTACGAGGGCTTTCTTT.

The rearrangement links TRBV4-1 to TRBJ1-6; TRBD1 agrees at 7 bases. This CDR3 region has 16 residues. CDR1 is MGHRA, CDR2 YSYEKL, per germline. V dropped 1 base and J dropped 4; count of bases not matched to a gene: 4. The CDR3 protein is CASSQGDSRYNSPLHF. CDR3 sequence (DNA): TGCGCCAGCAGCCAAGGGGACAGCCGGTATAATTCACCCCTCCACTTT.

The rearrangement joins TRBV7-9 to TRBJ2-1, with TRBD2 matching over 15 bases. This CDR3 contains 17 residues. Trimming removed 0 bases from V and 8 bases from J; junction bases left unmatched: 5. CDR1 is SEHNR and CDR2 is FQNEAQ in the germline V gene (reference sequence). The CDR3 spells CASSLAGGLAGGDEQFF. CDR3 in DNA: TGTGCCAGCAGCTTAGCGGGAGGACTAGCGGGGGGGGATGAGCAGTTCTTC.

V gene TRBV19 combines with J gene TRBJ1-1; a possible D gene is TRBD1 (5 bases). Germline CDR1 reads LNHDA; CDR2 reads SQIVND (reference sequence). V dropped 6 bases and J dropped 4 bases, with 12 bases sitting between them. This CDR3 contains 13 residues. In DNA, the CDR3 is TGTGCCAGTAGGAAACGGGGGGGCACTGAAGCTTTCTTT. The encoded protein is CASRKRGGTEAFF.